The 8 T cell receptor beta chains presented below share a single source sample, sequenced in a study of blood T cells in healthy people across ages. For the second PCR, which ran for about 7 to 11 cycles, a sample-barcoded 5' primer and a J-beta primer mix were used. One entry per CDR3 protein results from TCRdb running MiXCR on the 5' RACE reads. The table records roughly 800,000 distinct CDR3 sequences, 53% of them present only once. The sample consisted of blood. The source is an elderly man in good health.

The CDR3: CSAILLSGSLRETQYF. CDR3 nucleotide sequence: TGCAGTGCTATTCTCCTAAGTGGGAGTCTCCGTGAGACCCAGTACTTC. The rearrangement links TRBV20-1 to TRBJ2-7; D perhaps matches TRBD2 (5 bases). Near its end, the DNA agrees better with TRBJ2-5, so the J call may be wrong. CDR1 and CDR2 (germline): DFQATT, SNEGSKA (reference sequence). The CDR3 loop spans 16 amino acids.

This clonotype has only one observation. The J gene is TRBJ1-1, the V gene TRBV2; D gene uncertain. This CDR3 contains 13 residues. Trimming removed 4 bases from V and 0 bases from J, with 6 bases in between. CDR1 and CDR2 (germline): SNHLY, FYNNEI. DNA of the CDR3: TGTGCCAGCAGTGGGGAGTTGAACACTGAAGCTTTCTTT. Residues: CASSGELNTEAFF.

This rearrangement joins TRBV28 to TRBJ2-4, with 10 nucleotides matching TRBD2. The J call could be wrong; TRBJ2-7 is a better fit for the DNA end. Germline V gene sequence: CDR1 MDHEN, CDR2 SYDVKM. This CDR3 region has 16 residues. This chain's CDR3 is CASSRRASGSRYEQYF. The CDR3 nucleotides read TGTGCCAGCAGCCGCCGGGCTAGCGGGAGTAGGTACGAGCAGTACTTC.

The genes are TRBV27 and TRBJ2-5; no clear D gene. This CDR3 is 15 amino acids long. V lost 3 bases and J 1 base, leaving 12 bases between the germline ends. Germline-derived CDR1 and CDR2 are MNHEY and SMNVEV (reference sequence). The CDR3 nucleotides are TGTGCCAGCAGTTTCCCACAGAAAAGCCAAGAGACCCAGTACTTC. Protein product: CASSFPQKSQETQYF.

V is TRBV29-1 and J is TRBJ2-5, with TRBD2 matching over 10 bases. This CDR3 has 13 residues. CDR1 SQVTM and CDR2 ANQGSEA come from the germline V gene. The V gene end was trimmed by 7 bases and the J gene end by 2 bases; junction bases not matched to a gene: 4. The CDR3 nucleotides are TGCAGCGGAGAGACTAGCGGGCAAGAGACCCAGTACTTC. This sequence encodes CSGETSGQETQYF.

This chain links TRBV28 with TRBJ2-1, with a tentative D call TRBD1 (5 bases). The CDR3 runs to 15 residues. V lost 7 bases and J lost 10, with 23 bases in between. The germline V gene has CDR1 MDHEN and CDR2 SYDVKM. The CDR3: CASKVRTSSSGEQFF. CDR3 coding DNA: TGTGCCAGCAAGGTGAGGACAAGCTCTTCCGGGGAGCAGTTCTTC.

This chain joins TRBV3-1 and TRBJ2-4; 7 nucleotides align to TRBD2. The DNA end lines up better with TRBJ2-7; the J call may be wrong. CDR3 length: 14 residues. The germline CDR1 and CDR2 sequences are LGHDT and YNNKEL (reference sequence). The CDR3 protein is CASSQVEGRDEQYF. The CDR3 bases are TGTGCCAGCAGCCAAGTCGAAGGGAGGGACGAGCAGTACTTC.

This chain uses TRBV20-1 with TRBJ1-5; D gene uncertain. V lost 1 base and J lost 4, with 11 bases in between. Looked up from germline, CDR1 is DFQATT and CDR2 is SNEGSKA (reference sequence). CDR3 length: 14 amino acids. The CDR3 DNA sequence: TGCAGTGCTAGAGGAAACTCCCAAAATCAGCCCCAGCATTTT. Protein product: CSARGNSQNQPQHF.